These 27 T cell receptor beta chains came from one sample sequenced in a study of cytomegalovirus exposure and HLA in healthy donors. Repertoires were generated with immunoSEQ multiplex PCR, while TCRdb's copy carries only in-frame clones and drops some. Here the sample spans about 66,000 clones, 97% being singletons. The material sequenced was PBMCs. The receptors stem from a woman under 30 in good health and CMV-seropositive.

The V and J genes are TRBV20-1 and TRBJ1-2; maybe TRBD1 (6 bases). This CDR3 spans 11 amino acids. Trimming removed 6 bases at V and 8 bases at J, with 13 bases between. Germline-derived CDR1 and CDR2 are DFQATT and SNEGSKA (reference sequence). DNA of the CDR3: TGCAGTGCCAGCAGGACAGACGGCTACACCTTC. Translating gives CSASRTDGYTF.

The chain links TRBV7-9 to TRBJ2-2; no reliable D call. The CDR3 consists of 13 residues. The ends were cut back, 5 bases at V and 3 bases at J, with 7 bases in the middle. Germline V gives CDR1 SEHNR, CDR2 FQNEAQ (reference sequence). CDR3 amino acids: CASSHGYTGELFF. The CDR3 bases are TGTGCCAGCAGCCACGGTTACACCGGGGAGCTGTTTTTT.

This clone showed up just once. CDR3 in DNA: TGTGCCAGCAGCTCCGGACTTTACAATGAGCAGTTCTTC. As protein: CASSSGLYNEQFF. This sequence joins TRBV7-9 and TRBJ2-1, with D tentatively TRBD2 (5 bases). Trimming stripped 4 bases from V and 4 bases from J, with 8 bases between. Germline V gives CDR1 SEHNR, CDR2 FQNEAQ (reference sequence). This CDR3 has 13 amino acids.

The chain is built from TRBV6-1 and TRBJ2-7; maybe TRBD2 (5 bases). CDR1 and CDR2 from the germline V gene are MNHNS and SASEGT. The CDR3 extends over 12 amino acids. Trimming removed 1 base from V and 4 bases from J, with 5 bases in between. CDR3 residues: CASSEGEYEQYF. DNA of the CDR3: TGTGCCAGCAGTGAAGGGGAGTACGAGCAGTACTTC.

The chain links TRBV5-1 to TRBJ2-1; D is perhaps TRBD2 (6 bases). V dropped 3 bases and J dropped 1 base, with 11 bases sitting between them. The CDR3 has 15 amino acids. From germline, CDR1 is SGHRS and CDR2 YFSETQ. The CDR3 bases are TGCGCCAGCAGCTCCAGTAGCGGATCCTACAATGAGCAGTTCTTC. It encodes CASSSSSGSYNEQFF. The full variable domain, in which reference TRBV5-1 and TRBJ2-1 provide the parts outside the CDR3, is KAGVTQTPRYLIKTRGQQVTLSCSPISGHRSVSWYQQTPGQGLQFLFEYFSETQRNKGNFPGRFSGRQFSNSRSEMNVSTLELGDSALYLCASSSSSGSYNEQFFGPGTRLTVL.

V usage is TRBV11-2 and J usage is TRBJ1-2, with 7 bases matching TRBD1. Germline CDR1 is SGHAT and CDR2 is FQNNGV. The CDR3 extends over 15 amino acids. J gave up 8 bases and V 3 bases, and 12 bases lay outside the gene matches. Here the CDR3 reads CASSLGRQGPYGYTF. The CDR3 nucleotides read TGTGCCAGCAGCTTGGGTAGACAGGGTCCTTACGGCTACACCTTC.

The table lists this clone with a count of one. The chain's CDR3 is CSASMNTEAFF. The CDR3 DNA reads as TGCAGTGCTAGCATGAACACTGAAGCTTTCTTT. The V call is TRBV20-1, the J call TRBJ1-1; D uncertain. CDR3 length: 11 amino acids. Between the trimmed V and J ends, which lost 3 bases and 0 bases, there was a span of 2 bases. Germline V gives CDR1 DFQATT, CDR2 SNEGSKA (reference sequence).

The rearrangement joins TRBV30 to TRBJ2-7; TRBD2 matches at 7 bases. The germline gives CDR1 GTSNPN, CDR2 SVGIG (reference sequence). The J segment lost 4 bases and the V segment lost 4 bases, leaving 13 bases of the junction unmatched. The CDR3 has 15 amino acids. CDR3 nucleotide sequence: TGTGCCTGGACCACTTATCCGGGGGGAAAATACGAGCAGTACTTC. Translating it yields CAWTTYPGGKYEQYF.

This clone was observed a single time. This rearrangement joins TRBV4-1 to TRBJ2-3; 10 bases are shared with TRBD1. Germline values: CDR1 MGHRA, CDR2 YSYEKL. This CDR3 contains 15 residues. V lost 3 bases and J lost 2; bases outside the gene matches: 2. The CDR3 spells CASSHDRGPTDTQYF. CDR3 bases: TGCGCCAGCAGCCATGACAGGGGGCCCACAGATACGCAGTATTTT.

The V call is TRBV7-3, the J call TRBJ2-2; D may be TRBD2 (6 bases). V was cut by 5 bases and J by 1 base, with 14 bases left in between. CDR1 and CDR2 (germline): SGHTA, FQGTGA. This CDR3 spans 16 amino acids. CDR3 in amino acids: CASSLVGTGNTGELFF. The CDR3, as DNA: TGTGCCAGCAGCCTCGTCGGGACTGGGAACACCGGGGAGCTGTTTTTT.

V is TRBV7-9 and J is TRBJ2-5, with a weak D call TRBD2 (5 bases). The V gene's germline CDR1 is SEHNR and CDR2 FQNEAQ (reference sequence). This CDR3 is built from 11 residues. Trimming took 5 bases from V and 5 from J, leaving 6 bases between them. The CDR3 nucleotides read TGTGCCAGCAGCCGCGGGGAGACCCAGTACTTC. Its protein product is CASSRGETQYF.

The chain is built from TRBV5-4 and TRBJ2-3; TRBD2 matches 7 bases. The V and J ends lost 9 bases and 3 bases, in that order; junction bases with no gene match: 10. Looked up from germline, CDR1 is SGHNT and CDR2 is YYREEE (reference sequence). CDR3 length: 14 amino acids. The DNA for the CDR3 is TGTGCCACCTCGAGGGGCGGGAGTACAGATACGCAGTATTTT. Translated: CATSRGGSTDTQYF.

The chain links TRBV4-1 to TRBJ2-3; 9 bases fit TRBD2. Losses at the gene ends were 0 bases for V and 2 bases for J; bases not matched to a gene: 3. The CDR3 spans 16 residues. Germline assignment: CDR1 MGHRA and CDR2 YSYEKL. The CDR3 spells CASSQEPSGITDTQYF. In DNA form, the CDR3 reads TGCGCCAGCAGCCAAGAACCTAGCGGGATCACAGATACGCAGTATTTT.

The V gene is TRBV4-1, the J gene TRBJ1-5; D may be TRBD1 (5 bases). The CDR3 length is 16 residues. V was clipped by 0 bases and J by 6 bases, with 15 bases between them. The V gene's germline CDR1 is MGHRA and CDR2 YSYEKL. In nucleotides, the CDR3 is TGCGCCAGCAGCCAAGATCAGCAGGGACTATTTCAGCCCCAGCATTTT. It specifies CASSQDQQGLFQPQHF.

The chain couples TRBV29-1 to TRBJ2-2; D might be TRBD2 (7 bases). Trimming removed 3 bases from V and 6 bases from J, with 23 bases in between. Per germline, CDR1 SQVTM and CDR2 ANQGSEA. The CDR3 runs 17 residues. The CDR3 nucleotides read TGCAGCGTTGACCAGGGAGGGGGGAATATTGGATCCGGGGAGCTGTTTTTT. Its translation: CSVDQGGGNIGSGELFF.

CDR3 amino acids: CASREDSSSTEAFF. CDR3 nucleotide sequence: TGTGCCAGCAGAGAGGACAGCTCGTCCACTGAAGCTTTCTTT. The chain uses TRBV28 and TRBJ1-1; a weak D match, TRBD1 (6 bases). V lost 6 bases to trimming and J lost 4 bases, with 15 bases between them. Germline V gene data show CDR1 as MDHEN and CDR2 as SYDVKM. The CDR3 is 14 residues long.

The V call is TRBV15, the J call TRBJ2-6, with 12 bases that match TRBD1. Trimming removed 5 bases from V and 2 bases from J; junction bases left unmatched: 7. The CDR3 consists of 18 residues. CDR1 and CDR2 from the germline V gene are LNHNV and YYDKDF (reference sequence). CDR3 DNA sequence: TGTGCCACCAGCGGATCCGGGACAGGGGGCCCTGGGGCCAACGTCCTGACTTTC. Translating gives CATSGSGTGGPGANVLTF.

V and J are TRBV29-1 and TRBJ2-1, with 7 bases fitting TRBD1. Unmatched junction bases numbered 14, after V lost 7 bases and J lost 8 bases. CDR3 length: 14 residues. Germline V gene sequence: CDR1 SQVTM, CDR2 ANQGSEA. As DNA, the CDR3 is TGCAGCGCTAGGACAGGCGGGCAGTGGCATGAGCAGTTCTTC. It specifies CSARTGGQWHEQFF.

The DNA for the CDR3 is TGTGCCAGCAGCTTAGCTGCTACCTACGAGCAGTACTTC. It codes for CASSLAATYEQYF. V and J are TRBV5-6 and TRBJ2-7, with D unclear. Trimming cost V 2 bases and J 2 bases, with 8 bases left between them. The V gene's germline CDR1 is SGHDT and CDR2 YYEEEE. The length of the CDR3 is 13 residues.

The CDR3 here is CASSRQNQETQYF. CDR3 DNA: TGTGCCAGCAGCCGACAGAACCAAGAGACCCAGTACTTC. The V gene is TRBV6-1, the J gene TRBJ2-5, with D perhaps TRBD1 (5 bases). The CDR3 consists of 13 residues. Germline CDR1 MNHNS, CDR2 SASEGT. The ends were cut back, 6 bases at V and 0 bases at J, with 8 bases in the middle.

This chain uses TRBV28 with TRBJ1-5; perhaps TRBD1 as D (6 bases). V was clipped by 5 bases and J by 6 bases, with 17 bases between them. This CDR3 is built from 15 residues. The germline gives CDR1 MDHEN, CDR2 SYDVKM. DNA of the CDR3: TGTGCCAGCAGTCCCCAGATAGGGGGATCTCAGCCCCAGCATTTT. Its protein product is CASSPQIGGSQPQHF.

The chain recombines TRBV5-1 with TRBJ1-2; D gene ambiguous. The V gene lost 0 bases and the J gene lost 6 bases, with 9 bases spanning the gap. The CDR3 is 13 amino acids. From germline, CDR1 is SGHRS and CDR2 YFSETQ. The CDR3 sequence: CASSLAPSNGYTF. Here the CDR3 DNA reads TGCGCCAGCAGCTTGGCACCAAGCAATGGCTACACCTTC.

This clone was picked up one time. This chain joins TRBV19 and TRBJ1-3, with unresolved D. Trimming removed 0 bases at V and 0 bases at J, with 6 bases between. CDR3 length: 15 residues. Germline loops: CDR1 LNHDA, CDR2 SQIVND (reference sequence). The CDR3 nucleotides are TGTGCCAGTAGTATAGAATCTTACTCTGGAAACACCATATATTTT. Its translation: CASSIESYSGNTIYF. Full variable domain (outside the CDR3, taken from reference TRBV19 and TRBJ1-3): DGGITQSPKYLFRKEGQNVTLSCEQNLNHDAMYWYRQDPGQGLRLIYYSQIVNDFQKGDIAEGYSVSREKKESFPLTVTSAQKNPTAFYLCASSIESYSGNTIYFGEGSWLTVV.

This clone was recorded once. The chain uses TRBV16 and TRBJ2-1; D is undetermined. The germline gives CDR1 KGHSY, CDR2 FQNENV. The CDR3 consists of 12 residues. V was trimmed by 3 bases and J by 3 bases, leaving 3 bases between them. CDR3 sequence: CASSHLYNEQFF. The CDR3 DNA reads as TGTGCCAGCAGCCATCTCTACAATGAGCAGTTCTTC.

This chain connects TRBV4-1 to TRBJ1-5; no definite D call. The CDR3 runs 16 residues. Germline V gives CDR1 MGHRA, CDR2 YSYEKL. Trimming removed 4 bases at V and 8 bases at J, with 21 bases between. CDR3 sequence: CASSLSAAALLEPQHF. In DNA, the CDR3 is TGCGCCAGCAGCCTGTCGGCGGCTGCCCTCTTGGAGCCCCAGCATTTT.

A note on this clone: Germline and junction disagree at one end, which may indicate a read error. The chain couples TRBV5-5 to TRBJ2-3; 9 bases line up with TRBD1. Germline V lookup: CDR1 SGHKS, CDR2 YYEKEE (reference sequence). The CDR3 consists of 15 residues. The CDR3 spells CASSLGQGSTDTQYF. DNA of the CDR3: TGTGCCAGCAGTTTGGGACAGGGCAGCACAGATACGCAGTATTTT.

The chain is built from TRBV10-3 and TRBJ2-7; possibly TRBD2 for D (6 bases). Trimming left V 3 bases short and J 5 bases short, with 11 bases between. CDR1 is ENHRY and CDR2 is SYGVKD in the germline V gene. The CDR3 is 13 residues long. The DNA for the CDR3 is TGTGCCATCAGTGATGGGGGGTCCGACGAGCAGTACTTC. Translation: CAISDGGSDEQYF.